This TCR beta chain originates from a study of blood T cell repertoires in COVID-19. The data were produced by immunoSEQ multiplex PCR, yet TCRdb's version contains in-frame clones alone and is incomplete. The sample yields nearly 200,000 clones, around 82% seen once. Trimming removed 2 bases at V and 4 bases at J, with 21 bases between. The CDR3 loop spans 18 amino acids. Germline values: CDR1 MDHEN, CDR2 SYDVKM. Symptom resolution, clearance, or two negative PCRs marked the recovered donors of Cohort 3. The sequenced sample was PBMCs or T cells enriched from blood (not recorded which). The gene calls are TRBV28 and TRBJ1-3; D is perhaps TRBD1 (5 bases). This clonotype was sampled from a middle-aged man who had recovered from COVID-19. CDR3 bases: TGTGCCAGCAGTTTACGTAAGGGGTATTTCGTCGGGGGAAACACCATATATTTT. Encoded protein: CASSLRKGYFVGGNTIYF. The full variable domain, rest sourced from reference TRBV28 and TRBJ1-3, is DVKVTQSSRYLVKRTGEKVFLECVQDMDHENMFWYRQDPGLGLRLIYFSYDVKMKEKGDIPEGYSVSREKKERFSLILESASTNQTSMYLCASSLRKGYFVGGNTIYFGEGSWLTVV.